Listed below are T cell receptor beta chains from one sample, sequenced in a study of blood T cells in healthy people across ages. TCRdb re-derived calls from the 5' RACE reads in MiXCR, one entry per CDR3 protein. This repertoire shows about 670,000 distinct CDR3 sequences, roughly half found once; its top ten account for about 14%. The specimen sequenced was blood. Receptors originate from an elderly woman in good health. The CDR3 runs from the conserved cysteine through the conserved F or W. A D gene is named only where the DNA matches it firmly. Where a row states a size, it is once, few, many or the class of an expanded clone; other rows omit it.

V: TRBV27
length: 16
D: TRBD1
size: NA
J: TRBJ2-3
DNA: TGTGCCAGTAGCACTTACTACAGGGGGCTCGGAGATACGCAGTATTTT
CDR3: CASSTYYRGLGDTQYF

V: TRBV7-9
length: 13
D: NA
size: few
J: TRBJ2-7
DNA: TGTGCCAGCCGAGGACAGATCTCCTACGAGCAGTACTTC
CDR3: CASRGQISYEQYF

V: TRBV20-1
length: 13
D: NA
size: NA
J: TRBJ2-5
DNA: TGCAGTGCTAGAGATGGGGCTCGGGAGACCCAGTACTTC
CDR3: CSARDGARETQYF

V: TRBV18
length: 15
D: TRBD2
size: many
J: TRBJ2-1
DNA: TGTGCCAGCTCACTTGGACTAGCGGGAGAGATAGAGCAGTTCTTC
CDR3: CASSLGLAGEIEQFF

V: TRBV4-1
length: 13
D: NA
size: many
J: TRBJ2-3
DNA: TGCGCCAGCAGCCTCCTACAGCCAGATACGCAGTATTTT
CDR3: CASSLLQPDTQYF

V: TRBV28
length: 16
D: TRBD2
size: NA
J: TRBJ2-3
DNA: TGTGCCAGCAGTTTCAGCGGGGGGTTCGTCACAGATACGCAGTATTTT
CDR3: CASSFSGGFVTDTQYF

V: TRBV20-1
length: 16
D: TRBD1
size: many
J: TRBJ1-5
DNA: TGCAGTGCCGTAAGGACAGGGAGATTACGCAATCAGCCCCAGCATTTT
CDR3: CSAVRTGRLRNQPQHF

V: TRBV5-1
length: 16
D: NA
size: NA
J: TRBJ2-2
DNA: TGCGCCAGCAGCTTGGCGCAGCTCTTTAACACCGGGGAGCTGTTTTTT
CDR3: CASSLAQLFNTGELFF

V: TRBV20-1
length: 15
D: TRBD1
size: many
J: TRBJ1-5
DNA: TGCAGTGCTTCCAAGGAAGGGGGCGGCAATCAGCCCCAGCATTTT
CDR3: CSASKEGGGNQPQHF

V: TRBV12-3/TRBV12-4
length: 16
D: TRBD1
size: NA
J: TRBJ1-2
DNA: TGTGCCAGCAGTACCCAAGGACAGGGACACTACTATGGCTACACCTTC
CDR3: CASSTQGQGHYYGYTF

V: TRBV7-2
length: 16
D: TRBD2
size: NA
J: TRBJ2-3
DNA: TGTGCCAGCAGCCAACCACTAGCGGGGCGCACAGATACGCAGTATTTT
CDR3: CASSQPLAGRTDTQYF

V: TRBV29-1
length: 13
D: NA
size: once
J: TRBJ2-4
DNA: TGCAGTGTTCAACTAGACACCAAAGACATTCAGTACTTC
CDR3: CSVQLDTKDIQYF

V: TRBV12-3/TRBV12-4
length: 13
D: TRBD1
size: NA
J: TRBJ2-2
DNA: TGTGCCAGCGACAGGGACGACACCGGGGAGCTGTTTTTT
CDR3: CASDRDDTGELFF

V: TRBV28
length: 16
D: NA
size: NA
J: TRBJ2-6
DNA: TGTGCCAGCAGTTTGACATCGAATTCTGGGGCCAACGTCCTGACTTTC
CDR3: CASSLTSNSGANVLTF

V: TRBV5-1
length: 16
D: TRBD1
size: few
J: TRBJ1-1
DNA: TGCGCCAGCAGTCTCGGGACAGGGCGAATGAACACTGAAGCTTTCTTT
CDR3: CASSLGTGRMNTEAFF

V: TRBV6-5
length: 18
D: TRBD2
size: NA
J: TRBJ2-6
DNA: TGTGCCAGCAGTTTGATAGCGGGCCCTTCCTCTGGGGCCAACGTCCTGACTTTC
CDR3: CASSLIAGPSSGANVLTF

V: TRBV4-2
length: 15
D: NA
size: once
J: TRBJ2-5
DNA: TGTGCCAGCAGCCAAGACTGGGGTAGTAGGGAGACCCAGTACTTC
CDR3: CASSQDWGSRETQYF

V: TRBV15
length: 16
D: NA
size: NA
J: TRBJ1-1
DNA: TGTGCCACCAGCAGAGATCTTGGGACAATGAACACTGAAGCTTTCTTT
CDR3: CATSRDLGTMNTEAFF

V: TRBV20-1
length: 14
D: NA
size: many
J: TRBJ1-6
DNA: TGCAGTGCTAGCCGAGGCCCTAGTAATTCACCCCTCCACTTT
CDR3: CSASRGPSNSPLHF

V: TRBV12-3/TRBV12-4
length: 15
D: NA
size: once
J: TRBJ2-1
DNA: TGTGCCAGCAGGCAAGCAGCTGGAGACTACAATGAGCAGTTCTTC
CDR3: CASRQAAGDYNEQFF

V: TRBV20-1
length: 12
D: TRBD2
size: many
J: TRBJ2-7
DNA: TGCAGTATGACTAGCGGGAATGACGAGCAGTACTTC
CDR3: CSMTSGNDEQYF

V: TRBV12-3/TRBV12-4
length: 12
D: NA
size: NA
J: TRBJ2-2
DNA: TGTGCCAGCCGACGGTGGACCGGGGAGCTGTTTTTT
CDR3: CASRRWTGELFF

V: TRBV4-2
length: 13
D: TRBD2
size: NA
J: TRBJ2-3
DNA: TGTGCCAGCGGCGGGGGAAACACAGATGCGCAGTATTTT
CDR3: CASGGGNTDAQYF

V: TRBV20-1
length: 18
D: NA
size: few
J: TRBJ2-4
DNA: TGCAGTGCTAATCGAGCCCAGCGACCGGGCGAAGCCAAAAACATTCAGTACTTC
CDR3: CSANRAQRPGEAKNIQYF

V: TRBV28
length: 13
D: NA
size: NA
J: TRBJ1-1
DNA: TGTGCCAGCGGACCGGCGGGTAGCACTGAAGCTTTCTTT
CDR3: CASGPAGSTEAFF

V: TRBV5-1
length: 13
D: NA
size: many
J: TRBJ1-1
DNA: TGTGCCAGCAGTTTCGGAGGGAACACTGAAGCTTTCTTT
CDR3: CASSFGGNTEAFF

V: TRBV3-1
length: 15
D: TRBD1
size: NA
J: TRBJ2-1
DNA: TGTGCCAGCAGCCAAGCAGCCGTGAGGGGGCATGAGCAGTTCTTC
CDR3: CASSQAAVRGHEQFF

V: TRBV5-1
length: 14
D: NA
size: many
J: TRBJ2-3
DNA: TGTGCCAGCAGCTTACTCCAGAGCACAGATACGCAGTATTTT
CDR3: CASSLLQSTDTQYF

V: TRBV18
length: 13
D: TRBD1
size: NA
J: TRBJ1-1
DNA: TGTGCCAGCTCACGGACAGGGGACACTGAAGCTTTCTTT
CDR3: CASSRTGDTEAFF

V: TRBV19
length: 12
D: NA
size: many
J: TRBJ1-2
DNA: TGTGCCAGCGGCGAACCTTACTATGGCTACACCTTC
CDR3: CASGEPYYGYTF

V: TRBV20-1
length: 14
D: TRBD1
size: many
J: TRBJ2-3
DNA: TGCAGTGCTGACCGGGACAGGGGGTATGATACGCAGTATTTT
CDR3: CSADRDRGYDTQYF

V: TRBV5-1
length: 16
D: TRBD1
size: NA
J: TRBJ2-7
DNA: TGCGCCAGCAGGCCTGACAGGGCGAGCTCCTACAATGAGCAGTACTTC
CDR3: CASRPDRASSYNEQYF

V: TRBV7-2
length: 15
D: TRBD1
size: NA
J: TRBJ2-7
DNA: TGTGCCAGCAGCTACACCGGGACAGGGACCTACGAGCAGTACTTC
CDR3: CASSYTGTGTYEQYF

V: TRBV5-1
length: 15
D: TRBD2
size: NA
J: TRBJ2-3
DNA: TGCGCCAGCAGCGTAAGCGGGATAAGCACAGATACGCAGTATTTT
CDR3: CASSVSGISTDTQYF

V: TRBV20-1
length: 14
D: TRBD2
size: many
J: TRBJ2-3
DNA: TGCAGTGCTCGGGAGGGACCTTCGACAGATACGCAGTATTTT
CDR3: CSAREGPSTDTQYF

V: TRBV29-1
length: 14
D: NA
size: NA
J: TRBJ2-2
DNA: TGCAGCGGCACCAGCCGGGGTAGGGCCGGGGAGCTGTTTTTT
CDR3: CSGTSRGRAGELFF

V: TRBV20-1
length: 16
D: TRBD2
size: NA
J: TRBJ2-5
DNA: TGCAGTGCTACTCAGGGACTAGCGGGGAGTCAAGAGACCCAGTACTTC
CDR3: CSATQGLAGSQETQYF

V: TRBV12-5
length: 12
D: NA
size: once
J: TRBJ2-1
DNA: TGTGCTAGTGCTCCGGGTTGGAATGAGCAGTTCTTC
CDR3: CASAPGWNEQFF

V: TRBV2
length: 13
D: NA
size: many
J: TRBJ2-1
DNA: TGTGCCAGCAGTACCCAGCCCAACAATGAGCAGTTCTTC
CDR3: CASSTQPNNEQFF

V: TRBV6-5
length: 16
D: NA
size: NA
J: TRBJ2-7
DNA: TGTGCCAGCAGTTCCGTGGGAGCCGGGGTGAGCTACGAGCAGTACTTC
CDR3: CASSSVGAGVSYEQYF

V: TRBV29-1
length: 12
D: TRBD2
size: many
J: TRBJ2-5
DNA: TGCAGCGTTTTGGGGGGGGAAGAGACCCAGTACTTC
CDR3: CSVLGGEETQYF

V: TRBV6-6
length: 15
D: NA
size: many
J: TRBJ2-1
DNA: TGTGCCAGCAGTAGGCAGGAGCCGAGTAGGCATGAGCAGTTCTTC
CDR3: CASSRQEPSRHEQFF

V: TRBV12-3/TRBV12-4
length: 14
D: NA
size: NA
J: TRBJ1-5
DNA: TGTGCCAGCAGTGAGGGAAGGAACAATCAGCCCCAGCATTTT
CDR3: CASSEGRNNQPQHF

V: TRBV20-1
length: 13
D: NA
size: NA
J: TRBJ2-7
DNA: TGCAGTTCTAGTCTGGACCGAGGGAGCGAGCAGTACTTC
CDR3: CSSSLDRGSEQYF

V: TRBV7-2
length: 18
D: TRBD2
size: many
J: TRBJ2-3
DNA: TGTGCCAGCAGCTTAGCGCTATCGACTAGCGGAAGCACAGATACGCAGTATTTT
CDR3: CASSLALSTSGSTDTQYF

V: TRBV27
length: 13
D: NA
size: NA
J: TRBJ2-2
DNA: TGTGCCAGCAAAATAGCGGAGCCCGGGGAGCTGTTTTTT
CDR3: CASKIAEPGELFF

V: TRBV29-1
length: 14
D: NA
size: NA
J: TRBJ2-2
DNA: TGCAGCGTGTTGGGGGTCGCGAACACCGGGGAGCTGTTTTTT
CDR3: CSVLGVANTGELFF

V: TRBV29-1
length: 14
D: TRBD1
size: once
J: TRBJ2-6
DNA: TGCAGCGCCCTACAGGGGACCGGGGCCAACGTCCTGACTTTC
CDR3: CSALQGTGANVLTF

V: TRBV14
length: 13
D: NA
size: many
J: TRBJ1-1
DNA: TGTGCCAGCAGCCAAGTGGAAGGCACTGAAGCTTTCTTT
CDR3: CASSQVEGTEAFF

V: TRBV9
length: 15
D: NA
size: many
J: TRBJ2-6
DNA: TGTGCCAGTAGCGTAGGGGGGACTGGGGCCAACGTCCTGACTTTC
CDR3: CASSVGGTGANVLTF

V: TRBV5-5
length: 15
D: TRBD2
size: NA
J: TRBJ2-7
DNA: TGTGCCAGCAGCTCGCATGCCGGGACTAGCAACGAGCAGTACTTC
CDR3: CASSSHAGTSNEQYF

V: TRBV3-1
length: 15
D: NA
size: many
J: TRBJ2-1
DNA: TGTGCCAGCAGACTCCTCGCAGGAATCGGAAATGAGCAGTTCTTC
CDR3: CASRLLAGIGNEQFF

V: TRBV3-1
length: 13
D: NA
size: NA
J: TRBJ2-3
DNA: TGTGCCAGCAGCCGGGACGGAGCAGATACGCAGTATTTT
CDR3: CASSRDGADTQYF

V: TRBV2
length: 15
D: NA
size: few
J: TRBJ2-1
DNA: TGTGCCAGCAGGGCACTAGCCTTCCTTAGGAATGAGCAGTTCTTC
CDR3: CASRALAFLRNEQFF